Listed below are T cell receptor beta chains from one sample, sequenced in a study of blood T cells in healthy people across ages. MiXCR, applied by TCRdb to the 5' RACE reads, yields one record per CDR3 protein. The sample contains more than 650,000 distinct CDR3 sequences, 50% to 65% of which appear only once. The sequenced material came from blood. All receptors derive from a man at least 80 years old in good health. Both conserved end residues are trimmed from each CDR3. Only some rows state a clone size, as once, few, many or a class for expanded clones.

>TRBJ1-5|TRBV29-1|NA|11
SVEVSSNQPQH
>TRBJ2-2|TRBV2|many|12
ASRDRADTGELF
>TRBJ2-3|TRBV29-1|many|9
SVDWSSWQY
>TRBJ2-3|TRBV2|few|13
ASSELPSGHRYAY
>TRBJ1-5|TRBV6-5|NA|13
ASSQGQGRYQPQH
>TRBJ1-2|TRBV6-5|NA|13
ASSYSRGGTYGYT
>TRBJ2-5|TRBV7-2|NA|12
ASSLGLGQETQY
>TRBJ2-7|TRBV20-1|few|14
SARSRVGQGVHEQY
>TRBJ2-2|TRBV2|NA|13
ASSEEGRNTGELF
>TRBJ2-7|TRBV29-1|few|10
SVEETGYEQY
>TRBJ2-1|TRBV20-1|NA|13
SARVLVGGLGEQF
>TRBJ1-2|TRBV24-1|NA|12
ATLQPDGNYGYT
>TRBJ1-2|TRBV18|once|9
ASSPQSDYT
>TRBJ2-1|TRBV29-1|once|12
SVEALVGAGEQF
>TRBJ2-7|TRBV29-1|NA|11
SGKHPGSYEQY
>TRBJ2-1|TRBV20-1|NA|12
SAGLESSYNEQF
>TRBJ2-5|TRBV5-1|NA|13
ASSLDSLGGETQY
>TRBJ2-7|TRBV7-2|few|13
ASSLGSLAPNEQY
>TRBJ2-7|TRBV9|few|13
ASSVGGDSRYEQY
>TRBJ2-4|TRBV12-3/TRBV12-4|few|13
ASSKADLAKNIQY
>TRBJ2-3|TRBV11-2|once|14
ASSFILAGVGRYAY
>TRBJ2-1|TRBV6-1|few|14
ASSNTQRFSYNEQF
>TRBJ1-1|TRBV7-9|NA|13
ASSWWTGSGTEAF